Following are 3 T cell receptor beta chains from one sample sequenced in a study of read filtering for tumor transcriptome and immune sequencing. This library used roughly 430 ng RNA and molecular barcoded adaptors spanning alpha/delta and beta/gamma chains. TCRdb passed the reads through MiXCR, listing each CDR3 protein once. This table has over 55,000 distinct CDR3 sequences, 11% to 15% appearing once. The source material was a population of CD138-negative cells sorted from bone marrow. All receptors derive from a donor aged 40 or over with multiple myeloma.

Concerning this clonotype itself: A much larger clone differs from this one at a single base, so this may be a read error. The chain couples TRBV13 to TRBJ1-1; 8 bases line up with TRBD1. This CDR3 region has 16 residues. Germline values: CDR1 PRHDT, CDR2 FYEKMQ (reference sequence). The CDR3 region is CASSSQGARRNTEAVF. In nucleotides, the CDR3 is TGTGCCAGCAGCTCGCAGGGGGCGCGAAGGAACACTGAAGCTGTCTTT.

This clonotype was recorded many times. Possible read error: a much larger clone is one base away. The J gene is TRBJ2-1, the V gene TRBV29-1; 11 nucleotides align to TRBD2. The CDR3 spans 14 residues. Germline V gives CDR1 SQVTM, CDR2 ANQGSEA. For the CDR3, the DNA is TGCAGCGCTGTAGCGGGAGGGTCCCACAATGGGCAGTTCTTC. This codes for CSAVAGGSHNGQFF.

This clonotype was picked up a small number of times. The chain has TRBV5-6 and TRBJ2-3; TRBD2 might be the D (6 bases). Trimming pared 3 bases from V and 6 bases from J, leaving 20 bases between. There are 16 residues in the CDR3. Germline assignment: CDR1 SGHDT and CDR2 YYEEEE. The CDR3 loop reads CASSSGLTPGWDTQYF. The CDR3 DNA follows: TGTGCCAGCAGCTCGGGACTGACCCCTGGATGGGATACGCAGTATTTT.